The clone carrying this T cell receptor (beta chain) was seen a single time. No antigen is known for it. One end of the junction fails to match germline, which may point to a read error. Repertoires were generated with immunoSEQ multiplex PCR, while TCRdb's copy carries only in-frame clones and drops some. The sample carries approximately 150,000 clones, roughly 88% recorded once. This CDR3 contains 15 residues. The V gene's germline CDR1 is SNHLY and CDR2 FYNNEI. This sample is drawn from a study of T cell responses to AZD1222 COVID-19 vaccine. Study-level findings and limits: Spike regions recognized by vaccine-associated CD4 TCRs spanned the protein, led by 160-218 and 743-854. White British people made up most donors, females outnumbered males, and clonal diversity was possibly underestimated. The breadth and depth of Spike-specific TCRs increased once two AZD1222 doses had been given.

The sequencing used peripheral blood, collected 28 days after the second dose of the MenACWY control vaccine. The TCR comes from an adult who received the MenACWY meningococcal vaccine as a control. The J gene is TRBJ2-7, the V gene TRBV2; TRBD2 is a possible D gene (5 bases). The CDR3 loop is CASRLERTDSHEQYF. As DNA, the CDR3 is TGTGCCAGCAGGCTGGAGCGGACTGACTCCCACGAGCAGTACTTC.